This TCR beta chain emerged from a study of cytomegalovirus exposure and HLA in healthy donors. Study-wide findings and caveats: Previously analyzed data showed that most TCR beta V segments were productive at a frequency of about 87% or about 30%. With DRB1 most and HLA-C fewest, TCR association rates differed between HLA loci in a later analysis. A later analysis reportedly identified an Asian-associated ancestry cluster as carrying fewer N-insertions than the approximately 620-donor mean. With later analysis, a missense DCLRE1C variant became linked to TCR beta V- and J-gene trimming.

In the PCR, 60 Vbeta and 13 Jbeta primers were used. The assay was immunoSEQ multiplex PCR, and TCRdb's table has in-frame clones only and misses some. Here the sample spans about 67,000 clones, around 67% being singletons. Germline V lookup: CDR1 SGHTA, CDR2 FQGTGA. V lost 2 bases to trimming and J lost 0 bases, with 7 bases between them. The length of the CDR3 is 15 residues. A single count supports this clone. What it binds is not known. The receptor comes from a woman in her twenties or thirties in good health and CMV-seronegative. The sequencing sample was made of PBMCs. This chain uses TRBV7-3 with TRBJ2-2; no clear D. The CDR3 sequence: CASSLGHSNTGELFF. DNA of the CDR3: TGTGCCAGCAGCTTAGGGCACTCGAACACCGGGGAGCTGTTTTTT.